The T cell receptor (beta chain) described here comes from a study of PD-L1 blockade in urothelial cancer. This CDR3 contains 15 residues. Germline V gives CDR1 MDHEN, CDR2 SYDVKM. V shed 6 bases and J shed 1 base, with 16 bases lying between them. With regard to this clone: Its specificity is not known.

Study outcomes and limitations: Durable benefit accompanied greater 3-week expansion of tumor-associated blood clones.

Time point defined: pretreatment peripheral blood. The protocol was immunoSEQ multiplex PCR, while the TCRdb copy is restricted to in-frame clones and leaves out a portion. The sample consists of about 56,000 clones, over 75% of them appearing once. This sequence originates from a man in his 70s with urothelial cancer. The chain links TRBV28 to TRBJ2-7, with no clear D. Sequenced material: PBMCs, taken around atezolizumab (anti-PD-L1) treatment. CDR3 nucleotides: TGTGCCAGCAGAACATCTAGTGCTGATTCCTACGAGCAGTACTTC. Amino acids: CASRTSSADSYEQYF.